This T cell receptor (beta chain) was recovered during a study of blood T cell dynamics during melanoma immunotherapy. Study context: Patients with metastatic melanoma got pembrolizumab or nivolumab-ipilimumab as first-line care.

Assay: immunoSEQ multiplex PCR; the TCRdb copy retains only in-frame clones and omits some. The data hold over 15,000 clones, with 65% to 90% observed a single time. Germline CDR1 reads SGHTA; CDR2 reads FQGNSA. There are 16 residues in the CDR3. V lost 6 bases and J lost 0, with 16 bases in between. Time point of the sample: pre-treatment baseline. The source of this sequence is a human donor with melanoma. The gene calls are TRBV7-2 and TRBJ2-3; TRBD2 might be the D (6 bases). The sequencing here drew on blood, taken from a patient treated with checkpoint blockade. The CDR3 region has the DNA TGTGCCAGCAGGCGTATAGGCGGGGCTAGCACAGATACGCAGTATTTT. It translates to CASRRIGGASTDTQYF.